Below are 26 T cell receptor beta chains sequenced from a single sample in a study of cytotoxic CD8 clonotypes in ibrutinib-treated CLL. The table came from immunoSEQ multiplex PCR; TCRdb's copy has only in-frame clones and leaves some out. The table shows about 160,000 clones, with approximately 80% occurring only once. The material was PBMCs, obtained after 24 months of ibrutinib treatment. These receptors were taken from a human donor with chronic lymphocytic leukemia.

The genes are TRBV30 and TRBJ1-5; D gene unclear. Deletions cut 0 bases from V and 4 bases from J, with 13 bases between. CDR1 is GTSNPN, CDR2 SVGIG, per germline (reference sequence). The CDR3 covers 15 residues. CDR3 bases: TGTGCCTGGAGTGTACTCAGGACGAGAAATCAGCCCCAGCATTTT. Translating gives CAWSVLRTRNQPQHF.

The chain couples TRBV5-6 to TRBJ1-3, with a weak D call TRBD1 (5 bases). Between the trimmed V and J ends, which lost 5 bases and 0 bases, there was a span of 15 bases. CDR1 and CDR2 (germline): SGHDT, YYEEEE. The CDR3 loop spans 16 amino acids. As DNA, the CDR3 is TGTGCCAGCAGGCATTGGAAGGGGATCTCTGGAAACACCATATATTTT. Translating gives CASRHWKGISGNTIYF.

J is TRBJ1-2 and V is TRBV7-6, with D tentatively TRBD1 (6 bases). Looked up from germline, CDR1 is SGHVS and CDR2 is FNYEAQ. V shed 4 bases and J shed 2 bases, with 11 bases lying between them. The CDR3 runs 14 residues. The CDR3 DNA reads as TGTGCCAGCAGCTCGCAACAGGGAAACTATGGCTACACCTTC. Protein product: CASSSQQGNYGYTF.

This CDR3 is CASSLYRSSYNSPLHF. The CDR3 nucleotides read TGTGCCAGCAGCTTATACAGGAGCTCCTATAATTCACCCCTCCACTTT. The chain joins TRBV7-3 to TRBJ1-6; D is perhaps TRBD1 (5 bases). Germline-derived CDR1 and CDR2 are SGHTA and FQGTGA. The CDR3 is 16 residues long. Between the trimmed V and J ends, which lost 2 bases and 0 bases, there was a span of 8 bases.

The CDR3 DNA is TGTGCCAGCAGGAACGGGGCAGGGGTGGACTATGGCTACACCTTC. Its protein product is CASRNGAGVDYGYTF. The chain couples TRBV6-5 to TRBJ1-2; D might be TRBD1 (6 bases). The CDR3 is 15 amino acids. Germline V lookup: CDR1 MNHEY, CDR2 SVGAGI. V lost 6 bases and J lost 3, with 17 bases in between.

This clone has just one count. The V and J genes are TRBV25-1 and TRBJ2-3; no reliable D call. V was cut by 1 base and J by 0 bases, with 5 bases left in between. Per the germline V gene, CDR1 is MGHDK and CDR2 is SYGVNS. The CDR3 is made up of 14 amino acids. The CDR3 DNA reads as TGTGCCAGCAGTGAATTTGGGAGCACAGATACGCAGTATTTT. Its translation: CASSEFGSTDTQYF.

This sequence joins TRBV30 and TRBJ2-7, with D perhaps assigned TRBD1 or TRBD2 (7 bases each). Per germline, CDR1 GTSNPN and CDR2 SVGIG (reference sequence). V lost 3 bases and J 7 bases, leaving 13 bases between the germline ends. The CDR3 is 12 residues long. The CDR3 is CAWRPQGGEQYF. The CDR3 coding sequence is TGTGCCTGGAGGCCCCAGGGGGGGGAGCAGTACTTC.

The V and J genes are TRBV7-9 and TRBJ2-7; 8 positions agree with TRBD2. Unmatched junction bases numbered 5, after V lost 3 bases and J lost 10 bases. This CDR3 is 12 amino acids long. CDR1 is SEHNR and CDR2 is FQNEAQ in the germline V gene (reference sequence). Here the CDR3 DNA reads TGTGCCAGCAGCTTTGAGCGGGAGTGTCAGTACTTC. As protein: CASSFERECQYF.

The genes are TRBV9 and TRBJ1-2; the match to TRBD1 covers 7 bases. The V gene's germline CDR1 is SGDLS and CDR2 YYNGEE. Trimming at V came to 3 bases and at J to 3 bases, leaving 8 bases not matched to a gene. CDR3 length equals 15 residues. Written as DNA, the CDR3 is TGTGCCAGCAGCGCCCGACAGGGCGATCACTATGGCTACACCTTC. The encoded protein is CASSARQGDHYGYTF.

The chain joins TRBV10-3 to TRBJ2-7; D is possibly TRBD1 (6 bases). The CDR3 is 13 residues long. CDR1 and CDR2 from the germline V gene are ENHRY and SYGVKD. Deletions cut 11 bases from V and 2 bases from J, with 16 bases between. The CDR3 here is CAAAQGFTYEQYF. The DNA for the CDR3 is TGTGCCGCCGCGCAGGGGTTTACCTACGAGCAGTACTTC.

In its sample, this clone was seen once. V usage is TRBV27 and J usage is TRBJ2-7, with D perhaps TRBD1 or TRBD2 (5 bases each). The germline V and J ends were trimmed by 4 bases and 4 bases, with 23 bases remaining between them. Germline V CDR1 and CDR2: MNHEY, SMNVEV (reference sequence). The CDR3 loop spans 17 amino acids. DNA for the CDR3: TGTGCCAGCAGTTCTCCATCGAGGGGCTGGGGTGGTTACGAGCAGTACTTC. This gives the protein CASSSPSRGWGGYEQYF.

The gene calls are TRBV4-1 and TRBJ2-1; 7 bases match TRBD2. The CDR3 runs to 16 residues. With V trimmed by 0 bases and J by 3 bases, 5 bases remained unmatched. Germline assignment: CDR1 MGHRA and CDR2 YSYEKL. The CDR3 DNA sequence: TGCGCCAGCAGCCAAGAATTAGCGGGCTTCTACAATGAGCAGTTCTTC. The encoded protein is CASSQELAGFYNEQFF.

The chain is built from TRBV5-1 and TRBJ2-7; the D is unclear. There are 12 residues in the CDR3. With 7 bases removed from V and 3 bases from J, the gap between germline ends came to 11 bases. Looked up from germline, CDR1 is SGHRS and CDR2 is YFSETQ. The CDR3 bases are TGCGCCAGCTCGGAACACGGCTACGAGCAGTACTTC. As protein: CASSEHGYEQYF.

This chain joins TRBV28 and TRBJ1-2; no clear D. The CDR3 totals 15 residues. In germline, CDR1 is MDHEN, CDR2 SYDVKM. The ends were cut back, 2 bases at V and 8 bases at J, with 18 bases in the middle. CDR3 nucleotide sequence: TGTGCCAGCAGTTTAAGGCCCGCTACTGGTGGAGGCTACACCTTC. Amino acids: CASSLRPATGGGYTF.

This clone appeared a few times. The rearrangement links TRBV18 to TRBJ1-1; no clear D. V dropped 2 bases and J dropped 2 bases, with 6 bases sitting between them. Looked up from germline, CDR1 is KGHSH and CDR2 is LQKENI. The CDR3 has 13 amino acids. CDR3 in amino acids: CASSPAFNTEAFF. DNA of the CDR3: TGTGCCAGCTCACCAGCTTTTAACACTGAAGCTTTCTTT.

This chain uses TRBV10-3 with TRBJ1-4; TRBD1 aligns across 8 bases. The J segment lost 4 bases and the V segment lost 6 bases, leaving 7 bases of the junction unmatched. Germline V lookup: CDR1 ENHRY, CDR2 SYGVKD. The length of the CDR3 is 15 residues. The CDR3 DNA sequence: TGTGCCATCAGGGCCCAGGGGGCGGGTAATGAAAAACTGTTTTTT. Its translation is CAIRAQGAGNEKLFF.

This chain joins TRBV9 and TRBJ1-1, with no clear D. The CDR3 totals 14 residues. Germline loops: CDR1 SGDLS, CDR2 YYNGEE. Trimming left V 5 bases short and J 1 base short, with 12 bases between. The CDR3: CASSRAEPNTEAFF. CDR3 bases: TGTGCCAGCAGTCGGGCAGAACCGAACACTGAAGCTTTCTTT.

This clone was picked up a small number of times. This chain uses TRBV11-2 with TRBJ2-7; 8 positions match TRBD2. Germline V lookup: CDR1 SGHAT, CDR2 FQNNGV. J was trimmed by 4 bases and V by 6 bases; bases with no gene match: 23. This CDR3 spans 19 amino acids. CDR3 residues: CASRWEVLWVDSGGYEQYF. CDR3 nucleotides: TGTGCCAGCAGGTGGGAGGTTCTGTGGGTCGACAGCGGGGGATACGAGCAGTACTTC.

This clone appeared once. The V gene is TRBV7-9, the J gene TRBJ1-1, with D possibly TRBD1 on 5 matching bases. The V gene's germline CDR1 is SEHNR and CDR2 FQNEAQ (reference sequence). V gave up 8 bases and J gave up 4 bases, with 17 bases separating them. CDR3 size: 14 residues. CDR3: CASQQEGRGTEAFF. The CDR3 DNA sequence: TGTGCCAGCCAACAGGAGGGAAGGGGCACTGAAGCTTTCTTT. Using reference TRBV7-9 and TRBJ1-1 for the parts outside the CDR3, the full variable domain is DTGVSQNPRHKITKRGQNVTFRCDPISEHNRLYWYRQTLGQGPEFLTYFQNEAQLEKSRLLSDRFSAERPKGSFSTLEIQRTEQGDSAMYLCASQQEGRGTEAFFGQGTRLTVV.

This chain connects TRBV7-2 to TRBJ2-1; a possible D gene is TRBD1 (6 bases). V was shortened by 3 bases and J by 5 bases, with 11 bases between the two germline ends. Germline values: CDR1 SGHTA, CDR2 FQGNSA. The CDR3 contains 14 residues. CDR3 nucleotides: TGTGCCAGCAGCTTCGTAAGACAGGACAATGAGCAGTTCTTC. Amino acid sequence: CASSFVRQDNEQFF.

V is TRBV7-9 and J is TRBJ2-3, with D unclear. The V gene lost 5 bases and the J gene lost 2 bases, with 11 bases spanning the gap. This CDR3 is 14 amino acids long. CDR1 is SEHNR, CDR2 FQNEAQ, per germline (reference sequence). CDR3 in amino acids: CASSHLVNTDTQYF. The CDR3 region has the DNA TGTGCCAGCAGCCATTTGGTGAACACAGATACGCAGTATTTT. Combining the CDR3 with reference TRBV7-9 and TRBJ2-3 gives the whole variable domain DTGVSQNPRHKITKRGQNVTFRCDPISEHNRLYWYRQTLGQGPEFLTYFQNEAQLEKSRLLSDRFSAERPKGSFSTLEIQRTEQGDSAMYLCASSHLVNTDTQYFGPGTRLTVL.

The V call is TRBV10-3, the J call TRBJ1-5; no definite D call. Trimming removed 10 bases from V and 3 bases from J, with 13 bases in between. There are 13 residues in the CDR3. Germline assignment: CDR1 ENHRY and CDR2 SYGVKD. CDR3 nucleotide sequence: TGTGCCACGGCCACAGAACCCAATCAGCCCCAGCATTTT. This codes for CATATEPNQPQHF.

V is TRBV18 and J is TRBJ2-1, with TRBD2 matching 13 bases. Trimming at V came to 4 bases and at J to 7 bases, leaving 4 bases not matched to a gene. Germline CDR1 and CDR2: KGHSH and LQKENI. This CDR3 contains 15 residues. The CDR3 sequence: CASSLGLAGVNEQFF. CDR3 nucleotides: TGTGCCAGCTCACTTGGACTAGCGGGGGTAAATGAGCAGTTCTTC. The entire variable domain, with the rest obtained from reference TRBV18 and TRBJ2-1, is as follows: NAGVMQNPRHLVRRRGQEARLRCSPMKGHSHVYWYRQLPEEGLKFMVYLQKENIIDESGMPKERFSAEFPKEGPSILRIQQVVRGDSAAYFCASSLGLAGVNEQFFGPGTRLTVL.

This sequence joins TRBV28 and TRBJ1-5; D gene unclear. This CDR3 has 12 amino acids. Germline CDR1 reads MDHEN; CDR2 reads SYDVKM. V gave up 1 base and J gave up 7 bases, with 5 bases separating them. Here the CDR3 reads CASSLSLQPQHF. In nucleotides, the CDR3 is TGTGCCAGCAGTTTATCGTTGCAGCCCCAGCATTTT.

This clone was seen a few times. The CDR3 loop reads CASNAGDRNTDTQYF. The CDR3 DNA reads as TGTGCCAGCAACGCGGGGGACAGGAACACAGATACGCAGTATTTT. The chain carries TRBV28 and TRBJ2-3; a possible D gene is TRBD1 (8 bases). The germline V gene encodes CDR1 MDHEN and CDR2 SYDVKM. V was shortened by 7 bases and J by 2 bases, with 16 bases between the two germline ends. The CDR3 contains 15 residues.

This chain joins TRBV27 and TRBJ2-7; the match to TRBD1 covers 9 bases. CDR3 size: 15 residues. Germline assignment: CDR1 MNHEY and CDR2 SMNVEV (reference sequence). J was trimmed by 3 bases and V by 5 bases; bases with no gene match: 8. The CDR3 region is CASSPGQGFSYEQYF. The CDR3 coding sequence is TGTGCCAGCAGTCCAGGACAGGGGTTCAGCTACGAGCAGTACTTC.